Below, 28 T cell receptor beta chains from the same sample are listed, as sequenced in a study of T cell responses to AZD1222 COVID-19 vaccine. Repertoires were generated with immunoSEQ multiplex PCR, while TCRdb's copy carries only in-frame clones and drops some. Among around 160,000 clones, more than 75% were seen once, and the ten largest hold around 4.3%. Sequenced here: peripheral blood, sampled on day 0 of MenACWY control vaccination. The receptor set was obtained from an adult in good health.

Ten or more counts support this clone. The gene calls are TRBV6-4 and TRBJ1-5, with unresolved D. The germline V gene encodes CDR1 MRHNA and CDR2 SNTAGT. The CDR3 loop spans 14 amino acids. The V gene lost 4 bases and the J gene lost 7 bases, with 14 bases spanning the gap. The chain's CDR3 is CASSVEATGQPQHF. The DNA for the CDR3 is TGTGCCAGCAGTGTAGAGGCCACGGGACAGCCCCAGCATTTT.

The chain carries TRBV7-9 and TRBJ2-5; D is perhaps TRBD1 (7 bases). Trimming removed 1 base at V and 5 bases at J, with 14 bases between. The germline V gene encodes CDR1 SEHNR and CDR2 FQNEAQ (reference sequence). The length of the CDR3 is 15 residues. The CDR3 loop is CASSLDRGGEETQYF. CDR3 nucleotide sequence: TGTGCCAGCAGCTTAGACAGGGGAGGAGAGGAGACCCAGTACTTC.

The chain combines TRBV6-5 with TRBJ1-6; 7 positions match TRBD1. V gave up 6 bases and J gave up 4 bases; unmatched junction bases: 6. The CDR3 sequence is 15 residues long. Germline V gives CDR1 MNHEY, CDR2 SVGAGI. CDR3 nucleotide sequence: TGTGCCAGCAGGGAGACAGGGATATATAATTCACCCCTCCACTTT. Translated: CASRETGIYNSPLHF.

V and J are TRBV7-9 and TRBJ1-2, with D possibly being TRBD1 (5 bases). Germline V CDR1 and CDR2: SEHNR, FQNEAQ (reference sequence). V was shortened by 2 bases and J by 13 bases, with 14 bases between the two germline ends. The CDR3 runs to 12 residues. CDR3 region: CASSLSGLSITF. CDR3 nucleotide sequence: TGTGCCAGCAGCTTATCGGGACTGTCCATCACCTTC.

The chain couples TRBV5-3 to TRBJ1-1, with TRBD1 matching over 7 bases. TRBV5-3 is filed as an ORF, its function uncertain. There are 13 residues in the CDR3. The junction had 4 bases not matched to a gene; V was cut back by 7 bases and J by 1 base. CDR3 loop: CAREQGKNTEAFF. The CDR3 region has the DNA TGTGCCAGAGAACAGGGGAAGAACACTGAAGCTTTCTTT.

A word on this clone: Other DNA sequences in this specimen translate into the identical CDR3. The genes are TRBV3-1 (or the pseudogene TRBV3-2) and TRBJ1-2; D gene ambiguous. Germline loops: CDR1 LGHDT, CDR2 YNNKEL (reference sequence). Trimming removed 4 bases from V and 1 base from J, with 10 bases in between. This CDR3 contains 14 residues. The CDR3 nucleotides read TGTGCCAGCAGCCGATCGGGGAGTAACTATGGCTACACCTTC. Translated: CASSRSGSNYGYTF.

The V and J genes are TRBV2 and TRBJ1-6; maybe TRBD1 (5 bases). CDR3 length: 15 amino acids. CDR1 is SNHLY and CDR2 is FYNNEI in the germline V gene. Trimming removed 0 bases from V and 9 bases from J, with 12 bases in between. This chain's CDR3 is CASSEAQGAGSPLHF. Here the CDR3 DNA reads TGTGCCAGCAGTGAAGCGCAGGGAGCAGGTTCACCCCTCCACTTT.

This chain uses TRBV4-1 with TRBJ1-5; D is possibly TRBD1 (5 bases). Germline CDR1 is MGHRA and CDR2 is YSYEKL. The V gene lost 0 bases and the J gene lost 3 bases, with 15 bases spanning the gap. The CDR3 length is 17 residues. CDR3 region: CASSQEIVGAFNQPQHF. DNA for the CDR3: TGCGCCAGCAGCCAAGAGATCGTAGGGGCGTTCAATCAGCCCCAGCATTTT.

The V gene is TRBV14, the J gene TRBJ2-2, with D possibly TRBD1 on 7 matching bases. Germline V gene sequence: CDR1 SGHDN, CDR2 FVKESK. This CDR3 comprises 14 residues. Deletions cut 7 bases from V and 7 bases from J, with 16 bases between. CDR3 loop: CASKKQGTGGELFF. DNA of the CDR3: TGTGCCAGCAAGAAACAGGGGACTGGCGGGGAGCTGTTTTTT.

The CDR3 sequence is CASSQPIFSGAQVAFF. DNA of the CDR3: TGTGCCAGCAGCCAACCCATCTTCAGCGGAGCGCAGGTAGCTTTCTTT. The chain joins TRBV7-8 to TRBJ1-1; D ambiguous. Trimming pared 5 bases from V and 10 bases from J, leaving 26 bases between. CDR1 and CDR2 from the germline V gene are SGHVS and FQNEAQ. The CDR3 has 16 amino acids.

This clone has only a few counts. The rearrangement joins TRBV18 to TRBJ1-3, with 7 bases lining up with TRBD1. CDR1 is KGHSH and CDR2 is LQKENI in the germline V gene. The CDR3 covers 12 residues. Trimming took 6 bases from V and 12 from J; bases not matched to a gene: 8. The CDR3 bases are TGTGCCAGCTCGGGGACAGTCCCACACATATATTTT. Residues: CASSGTVPHIYF.

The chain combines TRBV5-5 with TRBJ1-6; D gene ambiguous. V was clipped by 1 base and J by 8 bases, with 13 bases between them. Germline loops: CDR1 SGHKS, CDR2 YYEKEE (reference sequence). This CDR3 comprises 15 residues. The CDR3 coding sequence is TGTGCCAGCAGCTTGTCTTATGGCGGGTATTCACCCCTCCACTTT. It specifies CASSLSYGGYSPLHF.

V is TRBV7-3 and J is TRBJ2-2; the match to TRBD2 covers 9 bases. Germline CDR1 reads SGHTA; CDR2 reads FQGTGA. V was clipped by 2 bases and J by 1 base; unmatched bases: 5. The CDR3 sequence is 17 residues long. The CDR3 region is CASSLSLAGLNTGELFF. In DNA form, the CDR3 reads TGTGCCAGCAGCTTATCCCTAGCGGGGCTGAACACCGGGGAGCTGTTTTTT.

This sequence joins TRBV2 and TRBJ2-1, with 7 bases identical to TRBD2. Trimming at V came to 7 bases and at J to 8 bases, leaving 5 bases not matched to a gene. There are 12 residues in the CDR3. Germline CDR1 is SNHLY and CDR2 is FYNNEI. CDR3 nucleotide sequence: TGTGCCAGCAAGACTAGCAGGGATGAGCAGTTCTTC. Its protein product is CASKTSRDEQFF.

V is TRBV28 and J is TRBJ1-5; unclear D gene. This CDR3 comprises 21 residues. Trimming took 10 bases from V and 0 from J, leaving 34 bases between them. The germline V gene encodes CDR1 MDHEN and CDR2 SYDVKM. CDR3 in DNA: TGTGCCACCGCACCCTTGTCTTCCGGGAACTTCGGGGAGGGTAGCAATCAGCCCCAGCATTTT. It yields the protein CATAPLSSGNFGEGSNQPQHF. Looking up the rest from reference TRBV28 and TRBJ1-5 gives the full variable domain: DVKVTQSSRYLVKRTGEKVFLECVQDMDHENMFWYRQDPGLGLRLIYFSYDVKMKEKGDIPEGYSVSREKKERFSLILESASTNQTSMYLCATAPLSSGNFGEGSNQPQHFGDGTRLSIL.

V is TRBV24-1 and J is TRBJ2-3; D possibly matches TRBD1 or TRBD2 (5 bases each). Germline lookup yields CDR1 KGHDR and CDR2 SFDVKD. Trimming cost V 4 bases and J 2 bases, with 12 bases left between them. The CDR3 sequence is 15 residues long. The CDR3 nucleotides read TGTGCCACCAGTGACCCGGGACCTACCACAGATACGCAGTATTTT. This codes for CATSDPGPTTDTQYF.

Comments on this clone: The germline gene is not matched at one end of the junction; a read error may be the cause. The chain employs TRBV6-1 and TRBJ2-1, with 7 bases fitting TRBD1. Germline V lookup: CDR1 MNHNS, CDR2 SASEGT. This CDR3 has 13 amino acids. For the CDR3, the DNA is TGTGCCAGCAGTGAAGCGGCAAGGGGGCGCGGAATCTTC. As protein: CASSEAARGRGIF.

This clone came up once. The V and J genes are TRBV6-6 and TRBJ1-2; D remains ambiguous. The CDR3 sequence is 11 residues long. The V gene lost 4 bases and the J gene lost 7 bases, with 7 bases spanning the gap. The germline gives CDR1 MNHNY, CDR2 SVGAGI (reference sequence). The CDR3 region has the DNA TGTGCCAGCAGTTCGCCAACTGGCTACACCTTC. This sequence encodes CASSSPTGYTF.

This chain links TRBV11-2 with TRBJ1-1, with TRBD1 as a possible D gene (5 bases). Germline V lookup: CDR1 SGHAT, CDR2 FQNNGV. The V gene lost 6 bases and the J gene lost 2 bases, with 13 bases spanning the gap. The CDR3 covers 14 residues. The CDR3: CASRPGGLNTEAFF. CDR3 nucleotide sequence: TGTGCCAGCAGACCTGGGGGACTTAACACTGAAGCTTTCTTT.

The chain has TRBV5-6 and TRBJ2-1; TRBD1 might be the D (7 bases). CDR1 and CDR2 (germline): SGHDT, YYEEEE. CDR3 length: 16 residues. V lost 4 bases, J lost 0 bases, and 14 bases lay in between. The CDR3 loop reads CASSASGGGSYNEQFF. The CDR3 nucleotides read TGTGCCAGCAGCGCCTCAGGGGGAGGCTCCTACAATGAGCAGTTCTTC.

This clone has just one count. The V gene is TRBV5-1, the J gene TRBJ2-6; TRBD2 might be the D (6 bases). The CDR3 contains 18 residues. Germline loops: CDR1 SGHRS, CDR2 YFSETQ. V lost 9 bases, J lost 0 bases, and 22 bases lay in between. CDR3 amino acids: CATTWDIPGVSGANVLTF. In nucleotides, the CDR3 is TGCGCCACCACCTGGGATATACCGGGGGTCTCTGGGGCCAACGTCCTGACTTTC.

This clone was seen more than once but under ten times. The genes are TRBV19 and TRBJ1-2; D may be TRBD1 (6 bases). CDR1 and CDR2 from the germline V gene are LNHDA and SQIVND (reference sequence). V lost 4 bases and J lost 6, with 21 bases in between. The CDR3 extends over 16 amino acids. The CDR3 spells CASSTRQVVSVHGYTF. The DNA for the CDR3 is TGTGCCAGTAGTACCAGACAGGTCGTGAGTGTCCATGGCTACACCTTC.

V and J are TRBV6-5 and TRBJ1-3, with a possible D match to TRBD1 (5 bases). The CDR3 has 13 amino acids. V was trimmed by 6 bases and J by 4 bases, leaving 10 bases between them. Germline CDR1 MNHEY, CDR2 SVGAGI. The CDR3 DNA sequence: TGTGCCAGCAGAAAGGGGTCCGGAAACACCATATATTTT. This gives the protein CASRKGSGNTIYF.

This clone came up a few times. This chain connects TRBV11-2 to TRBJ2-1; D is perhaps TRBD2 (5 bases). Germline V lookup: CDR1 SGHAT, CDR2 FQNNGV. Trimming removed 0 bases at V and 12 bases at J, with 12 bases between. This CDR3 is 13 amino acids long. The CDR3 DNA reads TGTGCCAGCAGCTTAGAGGCGGGTCCCGGGCAGTTCTTC. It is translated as CASSLEAGPGQFF.

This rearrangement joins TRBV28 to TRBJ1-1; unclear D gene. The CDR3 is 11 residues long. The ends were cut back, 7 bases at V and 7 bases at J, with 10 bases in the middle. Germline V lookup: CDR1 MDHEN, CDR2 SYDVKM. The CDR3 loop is CASKIENEAFF. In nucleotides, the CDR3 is TGTGCCAGCAAAATAGAAAATGAAGCTTTCTTT.

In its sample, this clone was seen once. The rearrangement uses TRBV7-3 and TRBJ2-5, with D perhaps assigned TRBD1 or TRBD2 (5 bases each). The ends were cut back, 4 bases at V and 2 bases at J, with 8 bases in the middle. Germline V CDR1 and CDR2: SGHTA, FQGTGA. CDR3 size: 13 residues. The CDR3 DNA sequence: TGTGCCAGCAGCTCGGGACCGCAAGAGACCCAGTACTTC. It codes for CASSSGPQETQYF.

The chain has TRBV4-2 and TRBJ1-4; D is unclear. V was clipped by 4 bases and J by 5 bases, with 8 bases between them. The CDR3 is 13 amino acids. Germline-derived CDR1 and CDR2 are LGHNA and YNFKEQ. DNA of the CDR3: TGTGCCAGCAGCCGGGGAGGGAATGAAAAACTGTTTTTT. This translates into CASSRGGNEKLFF.

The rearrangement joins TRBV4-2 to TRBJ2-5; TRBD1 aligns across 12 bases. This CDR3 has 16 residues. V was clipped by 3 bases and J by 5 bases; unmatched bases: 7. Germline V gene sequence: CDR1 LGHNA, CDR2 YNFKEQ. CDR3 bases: TGTGCCAGCAGCCAGGCCCGGGACAGGGGGCGCGAGACCCAGTACTTC. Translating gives CASSQARDRGRETQYF.